This entry lists 15 T cell receptor beta chains sequenced from one sample in a study of technical replicates of blood from a few donors (dated by TCRdb to the late 2010s). Libraries were built with the immunoSEQ multiplex PCR assay. The table comes from immuneACCESS by way of TCRdb, which keeps in-frame sequences with V and J called. Part of the clones is missing from these tables; in studies checked, under half for an unresolved V gene and the rest for unknown reasons. For this sample the table gives 80,000 or so clones, of which approximately 96% were detected only once. Roughly 0.36% of the sample rests with the top ten. Source material: T cells isolated from PBMCs. These receptors were taken from a human donor in good health.

The chain employs TRBV7-8 and TRBJ2-2; D is undetermined. Trimming stripped 1 base from V and 8 bases from J, with 8 bases between. Germline V gene sequence: CDR1 SGHVS, CDR2 FQNEAQ. The CDR3 totals 13 residues. The CDR3 sequence is CASSLEFSGELFF. The CDR3 bases are TGTGCCAGCAGCTTAGAATTTTCAGGGGAGCTGTTTTTT.

The V call is TRBV18, the J call TRBJ1-1; possible D gene TRBD1, 6 bases. The CDR3 contains 15 residues. V dropped 0 bases and J dropped 0 bases, with 8 bases sitting between them. Germline V lookup: CDR1 KGHSH, CDR2 LQKENI. CDR3 DNA sequence: TGTGCCAGCTCACCACCTACAGGGATGAACACTGAAGCTTTCTTT. Its translation: CASSPPTGMNTEAFF.

The gene calls are TRBV7-2 and TRBJ1-1; a weak D match, TRBD1 (5 bases). The V gene lost 7 bases and the J gene lost 0 bases, with 15 bases spanning the gap. The CDR3 extends over 15 amino acids. From germline, CDR1 is SGHTA and CDR2 FQGNSA. CDR3 in DNA: TGTGCCAGCACCTCGGGGGTTGGGCTGAACACTGAAGCTTTCTTT. It specifies CASTSGVGLNTEAFF. Using reference TRBV7-2 and TRBJ1-1 for the parts outside the CDR3, the full variable domain is GAGVSQSPSNKVTEKGKDVELRCDPISGHTALYWYRQSLGQGLEFLIYFQGNSAPDKSGLPSDRFSAERTGGSVSTLTIQRTQQEDSAVYLCASTSGVGLNTEAFFGQGTRLTVV.

V gene TRBV4-1 combines with J gene TRBJ1-4, with 9 positions matching TRBD1. Germline V CDR1 and CDR2: MGHRA, YSYEKL. Trimming at V came to 0 bases and at J to 7 bases, leaving 6 bases not matched to a gene. This CDR3 contains 16 residues. Here the CDR3 DNA reads TGCGCCAGCAGCCAAGATGAGGGGACAGGGTCTGAAAAACTGTTTTTT. It encodes CASSQDEGTGSEKLFF.

The sample holds one count of this clone. The J gene is TRBJ2-7, the V gene TRBV21-1; TRBD2 is the table's D call, not checked against the DNA. TRBV21-1 is a pseudogene locus. This CDR3 contains 15 residues. The CDR3 DNA follows: TGTGCCAGCAGCAAGTTTAGACTAGCGGGAGAATTTCGGGACTTC. Amino acids: CASSKFRLAGEFRDF.

The V call is TRBV28, the J call TRBJ2-1; possible D gene TRBD2, 6 bases. Between the trimmed V and J ends, which lost 3 bases and 4 bases, there was a span of 10 bases. From germline, CDR1 is MDHEN and CDR2 SYDVKM. The CDR3 loop spans 14 amino acids. DNA of the CDR3: TGTGCCAGCAGTTTCCCGGCGGGGTACAATGAGCAGTTCTTC. Translation gives CASSFPAGYNEQFF. The complete variable domain, with remaining parts taken from reference TRBV28 and TRBJ2-1, reads DVKVTQSSRYLVKRTGEKVFLECVQDMDHENMFWYRQDPGLGLRLIYFSYDVKMKEKGDIPEGYSVSREKKERFSLILESASTNQTSMYLCASSFPAGYNEQFFGPGTRLTVL.

This clone was detected only once. The V call is TRBV2, the J call TRBJ1-5, with no clear D. The CDR3 is made up of 12 amino acids. Germline lookup yields CDR1 SNHLY and CDR2 FYNNEI. V lost 8 bases to trimming and J lost 2 bases, with 7 bases between them. The CDR3 DNA follows: TGTGCCAGCGGGCAGGGCAATCAGCCCCAGCATTTT. Encoded protein: CASGQGNQPQHF.

This clone is a singleton in its sample. This chain connects TRBV6-5 to TRBJ1-1, with a possible D match to TRBD1 (6 bases). There are 13 residues in the CDR3. The germline V and J ends were trimmed by 6 bases and 1 base, with 9 bases remaining between them. Germline V gene data show CDR1 as MNHEY and CDR2 as SVGAGI. The CDR3 sequence: CASSLGGNTEAFF. As DNA, the CDR3 is TGTGCCAGCAGCCTAGGGGGGAACACTGAAGCTTTCTTT.

The table lists this clone with a count of one. In the same sample, other DNA sequences code for this CDR3. This chain links TRBV7-9 with TRBJ2-1, with D possibly matching TRBD2 (5 bases). CDR1 and CDR2 (germline): SEHNR, FQNEAQ (reference sequence). The CDR3 has 12 amino acids. Trimming stripped 4 bases from V and 4 bases from J, with 5 bases between. The CDR3 nucleotides are TGTGCCAGCAGCTCGGGGTACAATGAGCAGTTCTTC. This encodes CASSSGYNEQFF.

The chain joins TRBV7-2 to TRBJ2-1, with 14 bases fitting TRBD2. CDR1 is SGHTA and CDR2 is FQGNSA in the germline V gene. The junction had 7 bases not matched to a gene; V was cut back by 6 bases and J by 9 bases. The CDR3 extends over 15 amino acids. CDR3 DNA sequence: TGTGCCAGCAGGGAGGGACTAGCGGGAGTTTTTGAGCAGTTCTTC. It yields the protein CASREGLAGVFEQFF.

The CDR3 here is CASSQSSSYEKLFF. In DNA form, the CDR3 reads TGTGCCAGCAGCCAATCGTCTTCCTATGAAAAACTGTTTTTT. V gene TRBV16 combines with J gene TRBJ1-4; D is unresolved. The V gene lost 0 bases and the J gene lost 6 bases, with 8 bases spanning the gap. The CDR3 runs 14 residues. The V gene's germline CDR1 is KGHSY and CDR2 FQNENV. Supplemented by reference TRBV16 and TRBJ1-4, the full variable domain reads GEEVAQTPKHLVRGEGQKAKLYCAPIKGHSYVFWYQQVLKNEFKFLISFQNENVFDETGMPKERFSAKCLPNSPCSLEIQATKLEDSAVYFCASSQSSSYEKLFFGSGTQLSVL.

This chain uses TRBV4-2 with TRBJ2-2; D unclear. Trimming took off 1 base at V and 4 bases at J, with 10 bases between the two ends. The CDR3 extends over 15 amino acids. Germline CDR1 LGHNA, CDR2 YNFKEQ. The DNA for the CDR3 is TGTGCCAGCAGCCAAGGCGGCAGTCTCACCGGGGAGCTGTTTTTT. Amino acid sequence: CASSQGGSLTGELFF.

This rearrangement joins TRBV11-3 to TRBJ2-5; weak D call: TRBD2 (5 bases). Germline CDR1 is SGHNT and CDR2 is YENEEA. The CDR3 contains 15 residues. Trimming shortened V by 3 bases and J by 0 bases, and 11 bases separated the two germline ends. The CDR3: CASSLGGSNQETQYF. CDR3 bases: TGTGCCAGCAGCTTGGGCGGGTCTAACCAAGAGACCCAGTACTTC. Drawing the rest from reference TRBV11-3 and TRBJ2-5, the complete variable domain is EAGVVQSPRYKIIEKKQPVAFWCNPISGHNTLYWYLQNLGQGPELLIRYENEEAVDDSQLPKDRFSAERLKGVDSTLKIQPAELGDSAVYLCASSLGGSNQETQYFGPGTRLLVL.

The chain employs TRBV30 and TRBJ2-1, with TRBD2 matching 9 bases. Losses at the gene ends were 2 bases for V and 2 bases for J; bases not matched to a gene: 1. This CDR3 spans 14 amino acids. Germline CDR1 and CDR2: GTSNPN and SVGIG (reference sequence). This chain's CDR3 is CAWSPSGTYNEQFF. The CDR3 DNA reads as TGTGCCTGGAGTCCTAGCGGGACCTACAATGAGCAGTTCTTC. Together with reference TRBV30 and TRBJ2-1, the CDR3 gives the full variable domain: SQTIHQWPATLVQPVGSPLSLECTVEGTSNPNLYWYRQAAGRGLQLLFYSVGIGQISSEVPQNLSASRPQDRQFILSSKKLLLSDSGFYLCAWSPSGTYNEQFFGPGTRLTVL.

The J gene is TRBJ1-5, the V gene TRBV12-5; D gene ambiguous. CDR1 is LGHNT, CDR2 FRNRAP, per germline. The V gene lost 4 bases and the J gene lost 5 bases, with 6 bases spanning the gap. The CDR3 runs 12 residues. The CDR3 is CASGSGDQPQHF. As DNA, the CDR3 is TGTGCTAGTGGTTCCGGGGATCAGCCCCAGCATTTT.